The next 27 T cell receptor beta chains were all read from a single sample in a study of cytomegalovirus exposure and HLA in healthy donors. Use of 60 Vbeta and 13 Jbeta primers characterized the PCR. Generated by immunoSEQ multiplex PCR, the TCRdb table keeps only in-frame clones and is missing some. The sample includes tens of thousands of clones, over 70% of them seen just once. The sequenced material came from PBMCs. The receptors shown here come from a man aged 50 to 60 in good health and CMV-seropositive.

This clone was seen a few times. The chain links TRBV6-1 to TRBJ1-1, with 8 bases identical to TRBD1. CDR3 length equals 11 residues. Trimming removed 7 bases from V and 9 bases from J; junction bases left unmatched: 4. Germline V CDR1 and CDR2: MNHNS, SASEGT. The CDR3 protein is CASTSGGKAFF. The CDR3 DNA follows: TGTGCCAGCACCTCAGGGGGCAAAGCTTTCTTT.

To note about this clone: Its ends do not fully match the called genes, so a read error is possible. The chain is built from TRBV7-9 and TRBJ2-2; D is possibly TRBD1 (6 bases). The CDR3 sequence is 16 residues long. CDR1 SEHNR and CDR2 FQNEAQ come from the germline V gene (reference sequence). The CDR3: CSSSPPGGPNTGELFF. The DNA of the CDR3 is TGTTCCAGCAGCCCCCCTGGGGGCCCGAACACCGGGGAGCTGTTTTTT.

This clone showed up just a few times. The chain couples TRBV29-1 to TRBJ1-1; 7 bases agree with TRBD1. Unmatched junction bases numbered 11, after V lost 0 bases and J lost 10 bases. The CDR3 extends over 14 amino acids. Per the germline V gene, CDR1 is SQVTM and CDR2 is ANQGSEA. CDR3 region: CSVEDPGTVSGAFF. Here the CDR3 DNA reads TGCAGCGTTGAAGATCCCGGGACAGTCAGTGGAGCTTTCTTT.

The V call is TRBV7-9, the J call TRBJ2-2, with TRBD2 as a possible D gene (6 bases). This CDR3 has 15 amino acids. V lost 0 bases to trimming and J lost 5 bases, with 10 bases between them. The germline V gene has CDR1 SEHNR and CDR2 FQNEAQ (reference sequence). The CDR3 sequence: CASSLAGGWTGELFF. The CDR3 bases are TGTGCCAGCAGCTTAGCGGGAGGTTGGACCGGGGAGCTGTTTTTT.

The chain has TRBV5-5 and TRBJ2-5, with 7 positions matching TRBD2. Germline V gene lookup returns CDR1 SGHKS and CDR2 YYEKEE (reference sequence). J was trimmed by 4 bases and V by 4 bases; bases with no gene match: 4. The CDR3 runs to 13 residues. CDR3 nucleotides: TGTGCCAGCAGCATAATAGCGGGAGAGACCCAGTACTTC. Its protein is CASSIIAGETQYF. Supplemented by reference TRBV5-5 and TRBJ2-5, the full variable domain reads DAGVTQSPTHLIKTRGQQVTLRCSPISGHKSVSWYQQVLGQGPQFIFQYYEKEERGRGNFPDRFSARQFPNYSSELNVNALLLGDSALYLCASSIIAGETQYFGPGTRLLVL.

In its sample, this clone was seen once. J is TRBJ2-1 and V is TRBV7-3; TRBD2 matches at 9 bases. The V gene's germline CDR1 is SGHTA and CDR2 FQGTGA. The V gene end was trimmed by 5 bases and the J gene end by 9 bases; junction bases not matched to a gene: 14. This CDR3 spans 16 amino acids. This chain's CDR3 is CASSPPGAGGIGEQFF. DNA for the CDR3: TGTGCCAGCAGCCCCCCCGGGGCGGGAGGGATTGGTGAGCAGTTCTTC.

The chain recombines TRBV5-1 with TRBJ2-3; 12 nucleotides line up with TRBD2. Germline lookup yields CDR1 SGHRS and CDR2 YFSETQ. This CDR3 has 17 amino acids. Trimming cost V 4 bases and J 0 bases; bases outside gene matches: 6. The CDR3 bases are TGCGCCAGCAGCCTTGGACTAGCGGGACTGAGCACAGATACGCAGTATTTT. Translation gives CASSLGLAGLSTDTQYF.

The rearrangement uses TRBV6-5 and TRBJ1-5; weak D call: TRBD1 (5 bases). Germline-derived CDR1 and CDR2 are MNHEY and SVGAGI. Trimming took 5 bases from V and 5 from J, leaving 13 bases between them. The CDR3 loop spans 14 amino acids. DNA for the CDR3: TGTGCCAGCAGTCCGACAGCCGTTCATCAGCCCCAGCATTTT. This sequence encodes CASSPTAVHQPQHF.

This chain joins TRBV5-1 and TRBJ2-1; TRBD2 agrees at 16 bases. This CDR3 region has 17 residues. V was pared by 0 bases and J by 10 bases, with 7 bases of the junction left unmatched. Germline CDR1 is SGHRS and CDR2 is YFSETQ. CDR3 coding DNA: TGCGCCAGCAGCTTGGTTCCTGGGACTAGCGGGAGGGGGGAGCAGTTCTTC. Translating gives CASSLVPGTSGRGEQFF.

This clone showed up just a few times. The chain is built from TRBV30 and TRBJ2-5; D gene ambiguous. CDR1 GTSNPN and CDR2 SVGIG come from the germline V gene (reference sequence). CDR3 length: 14 amino acids. V lost 0 bases, J lost 1 base, and 9 bases lay in between. CDR3 bases: TGTGCCTGGAGTGTACAGTCTACCCAAGAGACCCAGTACTTC. Its translation is CAWSVQSTQETQYF. Full variable domain (outside the CDR3, taken from reference TRBV30 and TRBJ2-5): SQTIHQWPATLVQPVGSPLSLECTVEGTSNPNLYWYRQAAGRGLQLLFYSVGIGQISSEVPQNLSASRPQDRQFILSSKKLLLSDSGFYLCAWSVQSTQETQYFGPGTRLLVL.

J is TRBJ2-7 and V is TRBV5-4, with a weak D call TRBD1 (5 bases). The CDR3 has 14 amino acids. The germline CDR1 and CDR2 sequences are SGHNT and YYREEE (reference sequence). With 0 bases removed from V and 3 bases from J, the gap between germline ends came to 10 bases. CDR3 sequence reads: CASSLGVRVYEQYF. CDR3 DNA sequence: TGTGCCAGCAGCTTGGGGGTCAGGGTCTACGAGCAGTACTTC.

This clone was found a few times. This sequence joins TRBV7-9 and TRBJ2-2, with 11 bases identical to TRBD1. The V gene's germline CDR1 is SEHNR and CDR2 FQNEAQ (reference sequence). This CDR3 has 16 amino acids. Unmatched junction bases numbered 7, after V lost 5 bases and J lost 5 bases. CDR3 DNA sequence: TGTGCCAGCAGCACCGCCGGGACAGGGGGAACCGGGGAGCTGTTTTTT. Its translation: CASSTAGTGGTGELFF.

The rearrangement uses TRBV27 and TRBJ2-1, with unresolved D. Germline V CDR1 and CDR2: MNHEY, SMNVEV (reference sequence). The V end lost 6 bases, the J end lost 6 bases, and 24 bases lay between the germline ends. The CDR3 contains 17 residues. The CDR3 here is CASSRIPGGIVGNEQFF. CDR3 DNA sequence: TGTGCCAGCAGCCGAATCCCGGGTGGAATAGTGGGCAATGAGCAGTTCTTC.

The chain recombines TRBV30 with TRBJ1-1; D is ambiguous. The ends were cut back, 0 bases at V and 7 bases at J, with 12 bases in the middle. The CDR3 runs to 13 residues. Germline CDR1 reads GTSNPN; CDR2 reads SVGIG (reference sequence). In DNA form, the CDR3 reads TGTGCCTGGAGTGTAACCCCCCCTATTGAAGCTTTCTTT. Translated, it gives CAWSVTPPIEAFF.

There are a few counts of this clone. CDR3 region: CASSVGLGFYNEQFF. The CDR3 DNA reads as TGTGCCAGCAGCGTAGGACTAGGTTTTTACAATGAGCAGTTCTTC. The chain carries TRBV5-4 and TRBJ2-1; TRBD2 agrees at 7 bases. Germline V gene sequence: CDR1 SGHNT, CDR2 YYREEE (reference sequence). The V and J ends lost 4 bases and 4 bases, in that order; junction bases with no gene match: 8. The CDR3 is 15 amino acids.

The V gene is TRBV28, the J gene TRBJ2-3; 7 nucleotides match TRBD1. This CDR3 spans 15 amino acids. J gave up 4 bases and V 5 bases, and 9 bases lay outside the gene matches. Germline CDR1 reads MDHEN; CDR2 reads SYDVKM. CDR3 protein: CASSEAPRGSDTQYF. CDR3 coding DNA: TGTGCCAGCAGTGAAGCCCCCAGGGGGTCAGATACGCAGTATTTT.

The rearrangement joins TRBV6-1 to TRBJ1-5; TRBD1 matches at 11 bases. The V and J ends lost 6 bases and 6 bases, in that order; junction bases with no gene match: 7. The CDR3 length is 15 residues. The germline V gene encodes CDR1 MNHNS and CDR2 SASEGT. CDR3 sequence (DNA): TGTGCCAGCAGCCTCGGACAGGGGGCGATTCAGCCCCAGCATTTT. Its protein is CASSLGQGAIQPQHF.

This clone was seen only a few times. The chain has TRBV30 and TRBJ2-1; 10 bases map to TRBD2. CDR1 is GTSNPN and CDR2 is SVGIG in the germline V gene (reference sequence). V dropped 7 bases and J dropped 6; count of bases not matched to a gene: 9. CDR3 length: 14 amino acids. The CDR3 coding sequence is TGTGCCTTCCAGCGGGAGGGGTCCCTCAATGAGCAGTTCTTC. The encoded protein is CAFQREGSLNEQFF.

The chain joins TRBV18 to TRBJ2-5, with TRBD2 identical over 11 bases. The CDR3 covers 14 residues. V gave up 3 bases and J gave up 3 bases; unmatched junction bases: 0. The germline V gene has CDR1 KGHSH and CDR2 LQKENI. CDR3 bases: TGTGCCAGCTCACCTAGCGGGAGGGAAGAGACCCAGTACTTC. Amino acid sequence: CASSPSGREETQYF.

This clone showed up just once. The chain recombines TRBV6-4 with TRBJ1-2; D possibly corresponds to TRBD1 (6 bases). Germline V gives CDR1 MRHNA, CDR2 SNTAGT. The CDR3 has 13 amino acids. V was shortened by 0 bases and J by 13 bases, with 15 bases between the two germline ends. CDR3 protein: CASSDSTSGASTF. As DNA, the CDR3 is TGTGCCAGCAGTGACTCGACGTCAGGGGCATCCACCTTC.

On this clone: The germline gene is not matched at one end of the junction; a read error may be the cause. V is TRBV7-9 and J is TRBJ1-2, with 7 bases lining up with TRBD1. Germline V CDR1 and CDR2: SEHNR, FQNEAQ (reference sequence). This CDR3 contains 14 residues. DNA of the CDR3: TGTTCCAGCAGCTCAGGGGGTCGGAACTATGGCTACACCTTC. As protein: CSSSSGGRNYGYTF.

V usage is TRBV7-2 and J usage is TRBJ2-1, with D perhaps TRBD2 (6 bases). This CDR3 has 15 amino acids. V shed 4 bases and J shed 4 bases, with 14 bases lying between them. Germline lookup yields CDR1 SGHTA and CDR2 FQGNSA. This chain's CDR3 is CASSSDYLGYNEQFF. The CDR3 DNA follows: TGTGCCAGCAGCTCGGACTATTTGGGTTACAATGAGCAGTTCTTC.

This chain uses TRBV30 with TRBJ2-5; 7 bases line up with TRBD1. The V gene's germline CDR1 is GTSNPN and CDR2 SVGIG (reference sequence). The CDR3 has 10 amino acids. Trimming took 1 base from V and 11 from J; bases not matched to a gene: 1. The CDR3 DNA reads TGTGCCTGGAGTGGACAGGGTCAGTACTTC. Translation gives CAWSGQGQYF.

This chain connects TRBV30 to TRBJ2-2; no clear D. The germline gives CDR1 GTSNPN, CDR2 SVGIG (reference sequence). V lost 6 bases and J 4 bases, leaving 9 bases between the germline ends. The CDR3 covers 12 residues. As DNA, the CDR3 is TGTGCCTGCCGAAGAGGCACCGGGGAGCTGTTTTTT. This gives the protein CACRRGTGELFF.

The chain uses TRBV7-6 and TRBJ2-7; 8 bases fit TRBD2. Per the germline V gene, CDR1 is SGHVS and CDR2 is FNYEAQ. The CDR3 totals 15 residues. Trimming removed 5 bases from V and 4 bases from J; junction bases left unmatched: 10. The CDR3 here is CASSAMESGSYEQYF. CDR3 nucleotides: TGTGCCAGCAGCGCTATGGAGAGCGGGAGTTACGAGCAGTACTTC.

This chain joins TRBV15 and TRBJ2-1; 10 positions agree with TRBD2. Trimming cost V 7 bases and J 8 bases; bases outside gene matches: 5. The CDR3 sequence is 13 residues long. CDR1 is LNHNV and CDR2 is YYDKDF in the germline V gene (reference sequence). This CDR3 reads CATIQSGRDEQFF. CDR3 coding DNA: TGTGCCACCATCCAGAGCGGGAGGGATGAGCAGTTCTTC. The full variable domain, its missing parts supplied by reference TRBV15 and TRBJ2-1, is DAMVIQNPRYQVTQFGKPVTLSCSQTLNHNVMYWYQQKSSQAPKLLFHYYDKDFNNEADTPDNFQSRRPNTSFCFLDIRSPGLGDTAMYLCATIQSGRDEQFFGPGTRLTVL.

Concerning this clone itself: The junction departs from germline at one end; a sequencing error may be responsible. The chain couples TRBV29-1 to TRBJ2-4; 7 bases line up with TRBD2. The CDR3 contains 13 residues. Germline CDR1 SQVTM, CDR2 ANQGSEA. CDR3 in amino acids: CSARATSSNSQYF. Here the CDR3 DNA reads TGCAGCGCCCGTGCGACTAGCTCGAACAGTCAGTACTTC.